A selection of T cell receptor beta chains follows, all from one sample in a study of shared clonotypes between healthy human individuals. TCRdb's copy holds only in-frame clones and misses some; the assay was immunoSEQ multiplex PCR. The sample yields more than 2 million clones, approximately 94% seen once. Sequencing was performed on naive CD8+ T cells sorted from blood. The receptors derive from a man aged 18 to 30 in good health. Each CDR3 is given with its conserved first and last residue. A D gene is named only where the DNA matches it firmly. Expanded clones get a size class; other rows say once, few or many, or leave the size out.

clone_size	d_call	v_call	j_call	cdr3_nt	cdr3_aa
NA	NA	TRBV27	TRBJ1-5	TGTGCCAGCAGTTTTACCGGGGAAGGAAACAATCAGCCCCAGCATTTT	CASSFTGEGNNQPQHF
NA	TRBD1	TRBV28	TRBJ1-1	TGTGCCAGCAGTTACGAGACAGGGGGATGGAGCACTGAAGCTTTCTTT	CASSYETGGWSTEAFF
NA	NA	TRBV5-1	TRBJ2-5	TGCGCCAGCAGCTTGGTTGCGGGACCTCAAGAGACCCAGTACTTC	CASSLVAGPQETQYF
NA	NA	TRBV28	TRBJ1-5	TGTGCCAGCCATCTAGGGTTAACAGGGTGGGATCAGCCCCAGCATTTT	CASHLGLTGWDQPQHF
NA	TRBD1	TRBV25-1	TRBJ1-4	TGTGCCAGCAGTGCGGGACAGGGAAATGAAAAACTGTTTTTT	CASSAGQGNEKLFF
few	TRBD2	TRBV7-9	TRBJ2-3	TGTGCCAGCAGCTCAAGGGCTAGCGGGGAAATCCAGTTCACAGATACGCAGTATTTT	CASSSRASGEIQFTDTQYF
few	TRBD1	TRBV25-1	TRBJ1-2	TGTGCCAGCAGTGGATCGGACAGGGGAGACTATGGCTACACCTTC	CASSGSDRGDYGYTF
NA	TRBD2	TRBV9	TRBJ2-1	TGTGCCAGCAGCGTCTTTAGCGGGGGGGTTATCGGTGAGCAGTTCTTC	CASSVFSGGVIGEQFF
NA	TRBD2	TRBV4-1	TRBJ2-2	TGCGCCAGCAGCCAGAGCGGGGGGAACACCGGGGAGCTGTTTTTT	CASSQSGGNTGELFF
once	NA	TRBV18	TRBJ2-2	TGTGCCAGCTCACCACCCTCGACAGAGAACACCGGGGAGCTGTTTTTT	CASSPPSTENTGELFF
NA	TRBD1	TRBV28	TRBJ1-2	TGTGCCAGCAAAATGTTAACGCAGGGGGCCTATGGCTACACCTTC	CASKMLTQGAYGYTF
NA	TRBD1	TRBV4-1	TRBJ2-1	TGCGCCAGCAGCCAAGAAGGGCCGGGACAGTACTTCAATGAGCAGTTCTTC	CASSQEGPGQYFNEQFF
NA	NA	TRBV9	TRBJ2-7	TGTGCCAGCAGCGCTGGGAGCCCCTACGAGCAGTACTTC	CASSAGSPYEQYF